The 20 T cell receptor beta chains below come from one sample, sequenced in a study of T cell responses to AZD1222 COVID-19 vaccine. Method: immunoSEQ multiplex PCR; TCRdb's copy keeps in-frame clones and lacks some. Here the sample spans some 100,000 clones, about nine tenths being singletons. This specimen consisted of peripheral blood, obtained on day 0 of AZD1222 vaccination. The receptors originated from an adult in good health.

This sequence joins TRBV9 and TRBJ1-1; tentatively, D is TRBD1 (5 bases). The CDR3 loop spans 14 amino acids. Germline CDR1 SGDLS, CDR2 YYNGEE. Trimming removed 3 bases at V and 5 bases at J, with 14 bases between. The CDR3 loop is CASSGMGEGTEAFF. The CDR3, as DNA: TGTGCCAGCAGCGGGATGGGGGAGGGGACTGAAGCTTTCTTT.

This chain uses TRBV29-1 with TRBJ1-2, with D tentatively TRBD1 (6 bases). The germline V gene encodes CDR1 SQVTM and CDR2 ANQGSEA. V gave up 4 bases and J gave up 0 bases, with 9 bases separating them. This CDR3 spans 13 amino acids. The CDR3: CSVVGTPNYGYTF. Written as DNA, the CDR3 is TGCAGCGTTGTTGGGACACCTAACTATGGCTACACCTTC.

The chain couples TRBV27 to TRBJ2-7, with 8 bases fitting TRBD1. V was pared by 4 bases and J by 4 bases, with 6 bases of the junction left unmatched. CDR3 size: 14 residues. Looked up from germline, CDR1 is MNHEY and CDR2 is SMNVEV (reference sequence). The CDR3 region is CASSSDRVGYEQYF. The CDR3 nucleotides read TGTGCCAGCAGTTCGGACAGGGTCGGGTACGAGCAGTACTTC.

This clone was recorded only once. V usage is TRBV6-4 and J usage is TRBJ1-2; D possibly corresponds to TRBD1 (6 bases). CDR3 length: 13 residues. The germline gives CDR1 MRHNA, CDR2 SNTAGT. V dropped 3 bases and J dropped 7 bases, with 12 bases sitting between them. In nucleotides, the CDR3 is TGTGCCAGCAGTGAGGGGGGCGGTCGTGGCTACACCTTC. Translating it yields CASSEGGGRGYTF.

This chain joins TRBV7-9 and TRBJ2-7; 10 bases map to TRBD1. CDR3 size: 15 residues. After removal of 5 bases from V and 0 bases from J, the junction contained 4 bases not matched to a gene. Germline V CDR1 and CDR2: SEHNR, FQNEAQ (reference sequence). The CDR3 DNA follows: TGTGCCAGCAGCACGGGACAGGGGCTCTCCTACGAGCAGTACTTC. Protein: CASSTGQGLSYEQYF. Full variable domain (missing parts from reference TRBV7-9 and TRBJ2-7): DTGVSQNPRHKITKRGQNVTFRCDPISEHNRLYWYRQTLGQGPEFLTYFQNEAQLEKSRLLSDRFSAERPKGSFSTLEIQRTEQGDSAMYLCASSTGQGLSYEQYFGPGTRLTVT.

The chain recombines TRBV3-1 (or the pseudogene TRBV3-2) with TRBJ2-7; D not certain. CDR3 length equals 13 residues. Per germline, CDR1 LGHDT and CDR2 YNNKEL (reference sequence). V lost 4 bases to trimming and J lost 0 bases, with 7 bases between them. The CDR3 sequence is CASSPESSYEQYF. For the CDR3, the DNA is TGTGCCAGCAGCCCGGAAAGCTCCTACGAGCAGTACTTC.

Comment on this clone: The sample contains more than one DNA sequence encoding this CDR3. The J gene is TRBJ1-1, the V gene TRBV7-9, with TRBD1 identical over 8 bases. Per germline, CDR1 SEHNR and CDR2 FQNEAQ (reference sequence). V gave up 1 base and J gave up 1 base; unmatched junction bases: 2. This CDR3 contains 15 residues. This CDR3 reads CASSLGDRGNTEAFF. The CDR3 region has the DNA TGTGCCAGCAGCTTAGGAGACAGGGGGAACACTGAAGCTTTCTTT.

This chain uses TRBV19 with TRBJ1-2; D uncertain. CDR1 is LNHDA and CDR2 is SQIVND in the germline V gene (reference sequence). Trimming took off 6 bases at V and 7 bases at J, with 9 bases between the two ends. The CDR3 loop spans 11 amino acids. CDR3 loop: CASRLEFGYTF. The CDR3 region has the DNA TGTGCCAGTAGATTAGAATTTGGCTACACCTTC.

The J gene is TRBJ1-1, the V gene TRBV6-6; D gene uncertain. This CDR3 is built from 12 residues. Germline CDR1 MNHNY, CDR2 SVGAGI (reference sequence). V was shortened by 6 bases and J by 8 bases, with 13 bases between the two germline ends. The CDR3 nucleotides are TGTGCCAGCAGCCCTAGAACTGACGAAGCTTTCTTT. Translation gives CASSPRTDEAFF.

This CDR3 reads CASSQSGSNQPQHF. The CDR3 region has the DNA TGTGCCAGCAGTCAGAGCGGAAGCAATCAGCCCCAGCATTTT. The V and J genes are TRBV28 and TRBJ1-5; D gene unclear. V lost 5 bases and J 1 base, leaving 9 bases between the germline ends. CDR3 length: 14 amino acids. Germline V gene lookup returns CDR1 MDHEN and CDR2 SYDVKM.

V gene TRBV14 combines with J gene TRBJ2-7; maybe TRBD2 (6 bases). Trimming took 0 bases from V and 3 from J, leaving 15 bases between them. The CDR3 totals 16 residues. CDR1 and CDR2 (germline): SGHDN, FVKESK. The CDR3 region has the DNA TGTGCCAGCAGCCAAGATAGGCGGGGCCGCTACTACGAGCAGTACTTC. As protein: CASSQDRRGRYYEQYF.

The V gene is TRBV14, the J gene TRBJ1-1; D gene ambiguous. Trimming took off 1 base at V and 3 bases at J, with 12 bases between the two ends. The CDR3 contains 15 residues. Germline V gene data show CDR1 as SGHDN and CDR2 as FVKESK. CDR3 in amino acids: CASSQVGRIYTEAFF. CDR3 nucleotide sequence: TGTGCCAGCAGCCAAGTAGGCAGGATTTACACTGAAGCTTTCTTT.

This chain joins TRBV30 and TRBJ2-3; D is perhaps TRBD2 (6 bases). CDR1 and CDR2 (germline): GTSNPN, SVGIG (reference sequence). The CDR3 is made up of 14 amino acids. Trimming took off 4 bases at V and 2 bases at J, with 13 bases between the two ends. The CDR3 spells CAWKGARDTDTQYF. The CDR3, as DNA: TGTGCCTGGAAGGGAGCGCGGGACACAGATACGCAGTATTTT.

The chain joins TRBV6-5 to TRBJ2-3; D remains ambiguous. V dropped 8 bases and J dropped 4 bases, with 7 bases sitting between them. The CDR3 loop spans 11 amino acids. Germline V lookup: CDR1 MNHEY, CDR2 SVGAGI. The CDR3 nucleotides read TGTGCCAGCCGGTTCTCAGATACGCAGTATTTT. Its translation is CASRFSDTQYF.

This clone has just a few counts. V and J are TRBV3-1 (or the pseudogene TRBV3-2) and TRBJ1-2; D is uncertain. The V gene lost 2 bases and the J gene lost 14 bases, with 12 bases spanning the gap. Looked up from germline, CDR1 is LGHDT and CDR2 is YNNKEL (reference sequence). CDR3 length equals 11 residues. CDR3 sequence (DNA): TGTGCCAGCAGCCAATCCGAACGCCTGACCTTC. This gives the protein CASSQSERLTF.

The rearrangement links TRBV6-1 to TRBJ2-1; no clear D. Germline V gene sequence: CDR1 MNHNS, CDR2 SASEGT. The CDR3 runs 17 residues. V was shortened by 1 base and J by 0 bases, with 13 bases between the two germline ends. CDR3: CASSEESELSSYNEQFF. CDR3 nucleotides: TGTGCCAGCAGTGAAGAGTCGGAACTTAGCTCCTACAATGAGCAGTTCTTC.

The V gene is TRBV18, the J gene TRBJ1-3; D not resolved. The CDR3 contains 18 residues. Looked up from germline, CDR1 is KGHSH and CDR2 is LQKENI. V dropped 1 base and J dropped 1 base, with 17 bases sitting between them. The chain's CDR3 is CASSPLSPEVRSGNTIYF. DNA of the CDR3: TGTGCCAGCTCACCACTTTCCCCAGAAGTCCGATCTGGAAACACCATATATTTT.

The rearrangement joins TRBV27 to TRBJ1-2; unclear D gene. Germline loops: CDR1 MNHEY, CDR2 SMNVEV (reference sequence). Trimming took 4 bases from V and 2 from J, leaving 11 bases between them. CDR3 length equals 14 residues. CDR3 sequence: CASSSWTENYGYTF. The CDR3 DNA reads as TGTGCCAGCAGTTCGTGGACCGAGAACTATGGCTACACCTTC.

The chain links TRBV30 to TRBJ1-6; D remains unclear. Germline CDR1 and CDR2: GTSNPN and SVGIG (reference sequence). CDR3 length: 11 amino acids. V was cut by 0 bases and J by 10 bases, with 4 bases left in between. DNA for the CDR3: TGTGCCTGGAGTGTAAAGTCACCCCTCCACTTT. It yields the protein CAWSVKSPLHF. Looking up the rest from reference TRBV30 and TRBJ1-6 gives the full variable domain: SQTIHQWPATLVQPVGSPLSLECTVEGTSNPNLYWYRQAAGRGLQLLFYSVGIGQISSEVPQNLSASRPQDRQFILSSKKLLLSDSGFYLCAWSVKSPLHFGNGTRLTVT.

The rearrangement links TRBV15 to TRBJ1-5; D gene ambiguous. V lost 5 bases to trimming and J lost 10 bases, with 15 bases between them. CDR3 size: 13 residues. Looked up from germline, CDR1 is LNHNV and CDR2 is YYDKDF (reference sequence). The CDR3 region is CATSLRHSQPQHF. The CDR3 DNA follows: TGTGCCACCAGCCTACGACATTCCCAACCCCAGCATTTT.